This is a list of T cell receptor beta chains from one sample in a study of T-cell memory formation after mild COVID-19. TCRdb passed the 5' RACE reads through MiXCR, listing each CDR3 protein once. The table shows roughly 89,000 distinct CDR3 sequences, with less than 15% occurring only once. The specimen sequenced was PBMCs or a T cell subset sorted from them (not recorded which). These receptors were obtained from an adult woman who had mild COVID-19 (a few samples of this study predate the infection). Cell type and time point are not known. CDR3s include the opening cysteine and the closing phenylalanine or tryptophan. The order of the fields is V gene, clone size, D gene, J gene, CDR3 protein, CDR3 DNA. D genes are given only for firm matches. Not every row has a clone size; where given, it reads once, few, many or a size class.

>TRBV11-2|few|TRBD1|TRBJ2-1
CASSLARDRPKF
TGTGCCAGCAGCTTAGCCCGGGACAGGCCAAAGTTC
>TRBV6-6|.|TRBD1|TRBJ2-1
CASSWKDRSLYNEQFF
TGTGCCAGCAGCTGGAAGGACAGGAGCCTTTACAATGAGCAGTTCTTC
>TRBV7-2|many|TRBD2|TRBJ2-7
CASSLSGRSSEQYF
TGTGCCAGCAGCTTGAGCGGGAGGAGCTCCGAGCAGTACTTC
>TRBV29-1|.|.|TRBJ2-7
CSVELQTYEQYF
TGCAGCGTTGAACTTCAGACCTACGAGCAGTACTTC
>TRBV20-1|.|TRBD2|TRBJ2-3
CSAIDLAGGRADTQYF
TGCAGTGCTATTGACCTAGCGGGGGGGCGAGCAGATACGCAGTATTTT
>TRBV7-6|few|.|TRBJ1-3
CASSLMGFGNTIYF
TGTGCCAGCAGCTTAATGGGATTCGGAAACACCATATATTTT
>TRBV24-1|few|.|TRBJ2-7
CATSDNEQYF
TGTGCCACCAGTGATAACGAGCAGTACTTC
>TRBV30|few|.|TRBJ2-1
CAYRRLVYEQFF
TGTGCCTACCGCCGACTAGTCTATGAGCAGTTCTTC
>TRBV9|few|.|TRBJ2-3
CASSADGANTDTQYF
TGTGCCAGCAGCGCCGACGGGGCGAACACAGATACGCAGTATTTT
>TRBV6-5|few|.|TRBJ2-7
CASSYLQGPAPAGDEQYF
TGTGCCAGCAGTTACCTTCAGGGCCCGGCCCCCGCAGGAGACGAGCAGTACTTC
>TRBV29-1|few|.|TRBJ2-3
CSVEHGTLDTQYF
TGCAGCGTTGAACACGGGACATTAGATACGCAGTATTTT
>TRBV9|few|TRBD1|TRBJ1-1
CASSLQGLGTEAFF
TGTGCCAGCAGCTTACAGGGGTTGGGCACTGAAGCTTTCTTT
>TRBV19|.|.|TRBJ2-7
CASSPGELQYF
TGTGCCAGTTCCCCCGGAGAGCTGCAGTACTTC
>TRBV7-3|.|TRBD2|TRBJ2-3
CASSFSGSSTDTQYF
TGTGCCAGCAGCTTTAGCGGGAGTAGCACAGATACGCAGTATTTT
>TRBV2|few|.|TRBJ2-7
CASTGGASYEQYF
TGTGCCAGCACTGGGGGAGCGAGCTACGAGCAGTACTTC
>TRBV7-9|few|.|TRBJ2-5
CASSLGWTEYQETQYF
TGTGCCAGCAGCCTCGGTTGGACGGAATATCAAGAGACCCAGTACTTC
>TRBV11-2|.|.|TRBJ2-2
CASGWDYAAGELFF
TGTGCCAGCGGCTGGGATTACGCGGCCGGGGAGCTGTTTTTT
>TRBV4-1|many|TRBD1|TRBJ2-3
CASGTGGTDTQYF
TGCGCCTCCGGGACAGGGGGCACAGATACGCAGTATTTT
>TRBV9|.|TRBD2|TRBJ2-5
CASSVAMTSGETQYF
TGTGCCAGCAGCGTAGCTATGACTAGCGGAGAGACCCAGTACTTC
>TRBV29-1|.|.|TRBJ1-1
CSVVSRGPTNTEAFF
TGCAGCGTTGTATCCCGGGGACCCACGAACACTGAAGCTTTCTTT
>TRBV11-2|.|.|TRBJ1-4
CASSPEPRGEKLFF
TGTGCCAGCAGCCCAGAGCCTCGGGGTGAAAAACTGTTTTTT
>TRBV15|many|TRBD1|TRBJ2-7
CATSRGARQQGSYEQYF
TGTGCCACCAGCAGAGGGGCAAGACAACAGGGGTCCTACGAGCAGTACTTC
>TRBV7-3|.|TRBD2|TRBJ2-7
CASSKAGEEQYF
TGTGCCAGCAGTAAAGCGGGAGAGGAGCAGTACTTC
>TRBV12-3/TRBV12-4|few|.|TRBJ1-2
CASSLGTDYGYTF
TGTGCCAGCAGTTTAGGGACAGACTATGGCTACACCTTC
>TRBV6-5|few|TRBD1|TRBJ1-1
CASSWGTGADTEAFF
TGTGCCAGCAGTTGGGGGACAGGAGCGGACACTGAAGCTTTCTTT
>TRBV7-2|few|.|TRBJ2-3
CASSFASGTGETQYF
TGTGCCAGCAGCTTTGCCAGCGGCACCGGGGAGACGCAGTATTTT
>TRBV20-1|few|.|TRBJ1-1
CSAQGPLGDTEAFF
TGCAGTGCCCAGGGGCCCCTAGGAGACACTGAAGCTTTCTTT
>TRBV7-6|few|.|TRBJ1-6
CASSLTGTSPLHF
TGTGCCAGCAGCTTAACAGGGACTTCACCCCTCCACTTT
>TRBV5-6|.|.|TRBJ1-2
CASSLYYDNYGYTF
TGTGCCAGCAGCTTATACTATGACAACTATGGCTACACCTTC
>TRBV27|few|TRBD2|TRBJ2-7
CASSSTGLAARYEQYF
TGTGCCAGCAGTTCAACGGGACTAGCGGCTCGGTACGAGCAGTACTTC
>TRBV30|few|.|TRBJ2-1
CAWSVGAYNEQFF
TGTGCCTGGAGTGTAGGGGCCTACAATGAGCAGTTCTTC
>TRBV19|few|.|TRBJ2-7
CASSIGPYEQYF
TGTGCCAGTAGTATCGGACCCTACGAGCAGTACTTC
>TRBV2|few|.|TRBJ2-7
CASSLGRGEGEQYF
TGTGCCAGCAGTCTCGGTCGAGGCGAGGGCGAGCAGTACTTC
>TRBV27|.|TRBD1|TRBJ1-1
CASSPTFLRQGSRGAFF
TGTGCCAGCAGTCCCACCTTCCTTAGACAGGGCTCTAGGGGAGCTTTCTTT
>TRBV7-2|.|.|TRBJ2-1
CASSLAPDPEQFF
TGTGCCAGCAGCTTAGCGCCCGACCCCGAGCAGTTCTTC
>TRBV7-2|few|.|TRBJ2-5
CASSLTISETQYF
TGTGCCAGCAGCTTGACTATTTCAGAGACCCAGTACTTC
>TRBV29-1|.|.|TRBJ2-1
CSVPDPASSSYNEQFF
TGCAGCGTCCCTGATCCGGCTAGCTCCTCGTACAATGAGCAGTTCTTC
>TRBV6-5|.|TRBD2|TRBJ2-5
CASSYGTSGFRETQYF
TGTGCCAGCAGTTACGGGACTAGCGGGTTTCGCGAGACCCAGTACTTC
>TRBV7-2|few|.|TRBJ2-1
CASSSWGREQFF
TGTGCCAGCAGCTCATGGGGTCGGGAGCAGTTCTTC
>TRBV7-9|few|TRBD2|TRBJ2-1
CASSLGLAENNEQFF
TGTGCCAGCAGCCTCGGACTAGCGGAAAACAATGAGCAGTTCTTC
>TRBV12-3/TRBV12-4|few|.|TRBJ2-1
CASSLWTDDNEQFF
TGTGCCAGCAGTCTGTGGACAGATGACAATGAGCAGTTCTTC
>TRBV6-5|few|TRBD2|TRBJ2-7
CASSYSLGLAGEFRHEQYF
TGTGCCAGCAGTTACTCCCTCGGACTAGCGGGAGAGTTTCGGCACGAGCAGTACTTC
>TRBV10-3|.|TRBD2|TRBJ2-1
CAITEEGLGFRSEKFF
TGTGCCATCACCGAAGAGGGACTAGGTTTTCGGTCGGAGAAGTTCTTC
>TRBV5-1|.|.|TRBJ2-7
CASSLGRGGDEQYF
TGCGCCAGCAGCTTGGGACGGGGCGGAGACGAGCAGTACTTC
>TRBV2|few|.|TRBJ2-2
CASSEVENTGELFF
TGTGCCAGCAGTGAAGTGGAGAACACCGGGGAGCTGTTTTTT
>TRBV24-1|few|.|TRBJ2-1
CATSPSEGSSYNEQFF
TGTGCCACCAGCCCTTCTGAGGGTAGCTCCTACAATGAGCAGTTCTTC
>TRBV4-1|few|.|TRBJ2-2
CASSQAVVGAGELFF
TGCGCCAGCAGCCAAGCGGTGGTTGGGGCCGGGGAGCTGTTTTTT